One T cell receptor (beta chain) is described in this entry. These data are taken from a study of blood T cell repertoires in COVID-19. Study summary: Both acute and convalescent COVID-19 samples were obtained from the United States, Italy and Spain. PBMCs, B-cell-depleted T cells, or T cells provided the cDNA or gDNA that made up the material.

Authors' data handling: Using reference gene primer amplification, nucleated cell counts were estimated. Method: immunoSEQ multiplex PCR; TCRdb's copy keeps in-frame clones and lacks some. V and J calls and clone size are as listed in that table; D and trimming were resolved from the DNA. The data show more than 100,000 clones, roughly 80% seen once. Trimming removed 7 bases from V and 2 bases from J; junction bases left unmatched: 6. Germline assignment: CDR1 MNHEY and CDR2 SVGAGI. This CDR3 is 14 amino acids long. Sample: peripheral blood. V is TRBV6-5 and J is TRBJ2-3, with TRBD1 matching over 7 bases. This sequence originates from a woman in her forties or fifties with acute or convalescent COVID-19. The CDR3 reads CASTTGQYTDTQYF. The CDR3 DNA is TGTGCCAGCACTACGGGACAGTACACAGATACGCAGTATTTT.